One and the same sample provided the 4 T cell receptor beta chains below, sequenced in a study of blood T cell repertoires in COVID-19. Using immunoSEQ multiplex PCR, the repertoire was profiled, and TCRdb retains in-frame clones only, with some absent. The repertoire includes roughly 300,000 clones, around 90% of them detected once, and under 7% sits in the top ten. Sequencing was carried out using peripheral blood. The receptors were sampled from a woman in her twenties or thirties with COVID-19, enrolled during active disease.

The rearrangement joins TRBV5-1 to TRBJ2-1; 8 positions match TRBD2. With 0 bases clipped from V and 5 bases from J, the junction kept 4 bases outside the gene matches. The CDR3 consists of 15 residues. Germline V gives CDR1 SGHRS, CDR2 YFSETQ. This CDR3 reads CASSLGLAGNNEQFF. DNA of the CDR3: TGCGCCAGCAGCTTGGGGCTAGCGGGTAACAATGAGCAGTTCTTC.

This clone showed up just a few times. This chain links TRBV6-4 with TRBJ1-4; the D gene is possibly TRBD1 (6 bases). Germline V gives CDR1 MRHNA, CDR2 SNTAGT. The CDR3 has 12 residues. Trimming shortened V by 7 bases and J by 8 bases, and 11 bases separated the two germline ends. This CDR3 is CASNGQTEKLFF. The CDR3 nucleotides read TGTGCCAGCAACGGACAGACCGAAAAACTGTTTTTT.

The gene calls are TRBV19 and TRBJ2-7; 7 bases align to TRBD2. The V and J ends lost 8 bases and 2 bases, in that order; junction bases with no gene match: 6. CDR3 size: 13 residues. Germline values: CDR1 LNHDA, CDR2 SQIVND (reference sequence). Written as DNA, the CDR3 is TGTGCCAGTGCAGCGGGGACGGCCTACGAGCAGTACTTC. Translating gives CASAAGTAYEQYF.

The count of this clone is one. This rearrangement joins TRBV2 to TRBJ2-6, with 9 bases that match TRBD1. Germline trimming cut 4 bases from V and 1 base from J; bases unmatched to any gene: 8. Germline CDR1 and CDR2: SNHLY and FYNNEI. The CDR3 is 18 amino acids. The CDR3 DNA sequence: TGTGCCAGCAGTGTCAGGAAAGGGACAGGGTCTGGGGCCAACGTCCTGACTTTC. Translation: CASSVRKGTGSGANVLTF.